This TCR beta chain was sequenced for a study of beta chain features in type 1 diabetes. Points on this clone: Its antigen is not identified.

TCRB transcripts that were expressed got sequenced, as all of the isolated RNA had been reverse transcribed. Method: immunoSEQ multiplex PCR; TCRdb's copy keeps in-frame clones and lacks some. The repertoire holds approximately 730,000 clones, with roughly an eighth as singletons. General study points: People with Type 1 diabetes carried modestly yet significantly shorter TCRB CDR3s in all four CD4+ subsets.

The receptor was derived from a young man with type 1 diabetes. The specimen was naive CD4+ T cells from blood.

Written as DNA, the CDR3 is TGTGCTAGTGGTTTGGAGGTATGGACTAGCGGGGGGGCCATGATGAATGAGCAGTTCTTC. Translation: CASGLEVWTSGGAMMNEQFF. The chain is built from TRBV12-5 and TRBJ2-1, with 15 positions matching TRBD2. V dropped 1 base and J dropped 7; count of bases not matched to a gene: 14. This CDR3 is built from 20 residues. CDR1 and CDR2 (germline): LGHNT, FRNRAP. Using reference TRBV12-5 and TRBJ2-1 for the parts outside the CDR3, the full variable domain is DARVTQTPRHKVTEMGQEVTMRCQPILGHNTVFWYRQTMMQGLELLAYFRNRAPLDDSGMPKDRFSAEMPDATLATLKIQPSEPRDSAVYFCASGLEVWTSGGAMMNEQFFGPGTRLTVL.